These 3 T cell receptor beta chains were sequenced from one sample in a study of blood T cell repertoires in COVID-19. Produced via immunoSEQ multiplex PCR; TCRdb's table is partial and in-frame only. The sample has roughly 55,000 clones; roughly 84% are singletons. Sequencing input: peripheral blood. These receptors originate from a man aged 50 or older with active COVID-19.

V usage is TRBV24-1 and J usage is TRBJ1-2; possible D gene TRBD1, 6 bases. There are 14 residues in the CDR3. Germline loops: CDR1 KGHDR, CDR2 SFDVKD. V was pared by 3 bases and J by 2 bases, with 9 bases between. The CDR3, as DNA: TGTGCCACCAGTGATGGCACAGGGAACTATGGCTACACCTTC. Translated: CATSDGTGNYGYTF.

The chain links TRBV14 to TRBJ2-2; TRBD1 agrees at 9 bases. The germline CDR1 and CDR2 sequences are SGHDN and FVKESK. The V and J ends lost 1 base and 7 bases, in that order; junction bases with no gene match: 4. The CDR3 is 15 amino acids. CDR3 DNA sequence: TGTGCCAGCAGCCAAGGGACAGGGGCTGTCGGGGAGCTGTTTTTT. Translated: CASSQGTGAVGELFF. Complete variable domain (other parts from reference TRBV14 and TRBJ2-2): EAGVTQFPSHSVIEKGQTVTLRCDPISGHDNLYWYRRVMGKEIKFLLHFVKESKQDESGMPNNRFLAERTGGTYSTLKVQPAELEDSGVYFCASSQGTGAVGELFFGEGSRLTVL.

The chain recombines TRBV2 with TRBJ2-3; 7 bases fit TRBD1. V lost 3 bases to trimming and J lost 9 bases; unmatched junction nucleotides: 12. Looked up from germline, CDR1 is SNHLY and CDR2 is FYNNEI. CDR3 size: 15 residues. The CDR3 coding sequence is TGTGCCAGCAGTGATGAGCCGTTACCCAGGGGGACGCAGTATTTT. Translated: CASSDEPLPRGTQYF.